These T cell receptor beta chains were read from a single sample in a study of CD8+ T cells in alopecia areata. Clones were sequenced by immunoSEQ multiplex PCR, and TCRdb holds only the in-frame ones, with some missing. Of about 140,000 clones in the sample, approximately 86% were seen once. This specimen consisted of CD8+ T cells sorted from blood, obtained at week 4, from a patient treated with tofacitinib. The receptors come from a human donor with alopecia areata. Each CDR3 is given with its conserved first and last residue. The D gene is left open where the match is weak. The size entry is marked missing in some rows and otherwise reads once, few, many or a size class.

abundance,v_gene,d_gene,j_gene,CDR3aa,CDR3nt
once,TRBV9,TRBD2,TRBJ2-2,CASSVSSGTNTGELFF,TGTGCCAGCAGCGTATCCAGCGGGACCAACACCGGGGAGCTGTTTTTT
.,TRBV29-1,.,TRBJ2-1,CSVEWIYNEQFF,TGCAGCGTTGAATGGATCTATAATGAGCAGTTCTTC
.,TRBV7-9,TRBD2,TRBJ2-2,CASSLLAGPTGELFF,TGTGCCAGCAGCTTGCTAGCGGGCCCGACCGGGGAGCTGTTTTTT
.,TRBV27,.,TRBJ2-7,CASSPLLALASEFYEQYF,TGTGCCAGCAGTCCCCTTCTGGCGCTAGCGAGCGAATTCTACGAGCAGTACTTC
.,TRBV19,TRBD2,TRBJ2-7,CASKRSAGDFNEQYF,TGTGCCAGTAAGAGGTCTGCGGGAGATTTCAACGAGCAGTACTTC
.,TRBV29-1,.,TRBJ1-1,CSVDPSFEAFF,TGCAGCGTTGATCCCAGCTTCGAGGCTTTCTTT
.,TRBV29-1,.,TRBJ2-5,CSVVIANQETQYF,TGCAGCGTTGTCATAGCGAACCAAGAGACCCAGTACTTC
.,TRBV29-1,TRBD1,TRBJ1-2,CSVLTGETYGYTF,TGCAGCGTTCTGACAGGGGAAACCTATGGCTACACCTTC
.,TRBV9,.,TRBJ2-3,CASSPSTDTQYF,TGTGCCAGCAGCCCGAGCACAGATACGCAGTATTTT
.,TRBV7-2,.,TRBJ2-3,CASSLDGSLDTQYF,TGTGCCAGCAGCTTAGACGGCTCCCTGGATACGCAGTATTTT
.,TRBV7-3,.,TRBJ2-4,CASSKDNQNIQYF,TGTGCCAGCAGCAAGGACAATCAAAACATTCAGTACTTC
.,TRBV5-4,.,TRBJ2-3,CASSEDIYTQYF,TGTGCCAGCAGCGAAGACATTTATACGCAGTATTTT
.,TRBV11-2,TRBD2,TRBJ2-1,CASSLSSGSSYNEQFF,TGTGCCAGCAGCCTCTCTAGCGGGAGTTCCTACAATGAGCAGTTCTTC
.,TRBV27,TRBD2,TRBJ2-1,CASSWGLAGLESEQFF,TGTGCCAGCAGTTGGGGACTAGCGGGACTGGAAAGTGAGCAGTTCTTC
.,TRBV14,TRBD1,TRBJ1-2,CASSQFGTGDFLSSNYGYTF,TGTGCCAGCAGCCAATTCGGGACAGGGGATTTTCTTTCGTCTAACTATGGCTACACCTTC
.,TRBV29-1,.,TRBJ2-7,CSVRPDSSYEQYF,TGCAGCGTTCGGCCGGACAGCTCCTACGAGCAGTACTTC
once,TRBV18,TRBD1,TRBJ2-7,CASSLGTGGEQYF,TGTGCCAGCTCACTCGGGACAGGGGGCGAGCAGTACTTC
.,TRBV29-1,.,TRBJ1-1,CSVDPIMNTEAFF,TGCAGCGTTGACCCGATAATGAACACTGAAGCTTTCTTT
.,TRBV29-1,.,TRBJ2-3,CSVEGTDTQYF,TGCAGCGTTGAGGGTACAGATACGCAGTATTTT
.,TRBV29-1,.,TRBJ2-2,CSVTDPVGTGELFF,TGCAGCGTTACCGACCCGGTTGGAACCGGGGAGCTGTTTTTT
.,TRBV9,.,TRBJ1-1,CASSPRTGEAFF,TGTGCCAGCAGCCCCCGAACTGGTGAAGCTTTCTTT
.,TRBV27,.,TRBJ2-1,CASSLYNRDVFF,TGTGCCAGCAGTTTATACAACAGGGATGTGTTCTTC
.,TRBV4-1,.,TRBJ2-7,CASSQGASYEQYF,TGCGCCAGCAGCCAAGGGGCTTCCTACGAGCAGTACTTC
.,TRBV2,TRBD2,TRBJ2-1,CASSVGGGALRGEQFF,TGTGCCAGCAGTGTAGGCGGGGGAGCCCTCCGAGGGGAGCAGTTCTTC
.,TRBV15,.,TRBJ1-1,CATSRDFMPGTEAFF,TGTGCCACCAGCAGAGATTTTATGCCAGGCACTGAAGCTTTCTTT
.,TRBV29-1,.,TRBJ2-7,CSVEKGAGDEQYF,TGCAGCGTTGAAAAGGGGGCGGGGGACGAGCAGTACTTC
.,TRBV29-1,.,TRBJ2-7,CSVEPYREGSYEQYF,TGCAGCGTTGAACCGTACAGGGAAGGGTCCTACGAGCAGTACTTC
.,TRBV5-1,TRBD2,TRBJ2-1,CASSSGLAGNNEQFF,TGCGCCAGCAGCTCCGGACTAGCGGGGAACAATGAGCAGTTCTTC
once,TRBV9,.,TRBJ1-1,CASSVGGSTEAFF,TGTGCCAGCAGCGTCGGGGGAAGCACTGAAGCTTTCTTT
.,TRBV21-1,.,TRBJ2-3,CASTTGVTDTQYF,TGTGCCAGCACGACCGGGGTTACAGATACGCAGTATTTT
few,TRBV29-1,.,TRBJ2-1,CSVEVVGRGEQFF,TGCAGCGTTGAAGTGGTGGGGCGAGGTGAGCAGTTCTTC
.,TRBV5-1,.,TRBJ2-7,CASSLPPGAEQYF,TGCGCCAGCAGCTTGCCCCCCGGGGCCGAGCAGTACTTC
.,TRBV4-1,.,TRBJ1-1,CASSQTGVGVRTEAFF,TGCGCCAGCAGCCAAACGGGAGTGGGAGTACGGACTGAAGCTTTCTTT
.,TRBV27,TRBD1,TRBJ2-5,CASSPSGTGRGETQYF,TGTGCCAGCAGCCCGTCCGGGACAGGGCGTGGAGAGACCCAGTACTTC
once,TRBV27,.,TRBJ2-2,CASSPISSGSGELFF,TGTGCCAGCAGTCCCATAAGCTCGGGTTCCGGGGAGCTGTTTTTT
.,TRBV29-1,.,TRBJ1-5,CSVLTAKGSNQPQHF,TGCAGCGTTCTCACGGCTAAAGGGAGCAATCAGCCCCAGCATTTT
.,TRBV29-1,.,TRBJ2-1,CSVDLDTRHEQFF,TGCAGCGTTGATTTGGACACCCGGCATGAGCAGTTCTTC
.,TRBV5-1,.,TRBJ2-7,CASSGTETYEQYF,TGCGCCAGCAGCGGGACGGAGACCTACGAGCAGTACTTC
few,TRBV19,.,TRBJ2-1,CASSGAGDYNEQFF,TGTGCCAGTTCGGGGGCAGGAGACTACAATGAGCAGTTCTTC
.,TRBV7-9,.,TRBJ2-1,CASSPTPSSYNEQFF,TGTGCCAGCAGCCCGACACCGAGCTCCTACAATGAGCAGTTCTTC
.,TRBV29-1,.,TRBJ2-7,CSVDSGDSYEQYF,TGCAGCGTTGATAGTGGCGACTCCTACGAGCAGTACTTC
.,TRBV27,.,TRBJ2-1,CASSLKIGDEQFF,TGTGCCAGCAGTTTAAAGATCGGCGATGAGCAGTTCTTC
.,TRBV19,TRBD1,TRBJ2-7,CASSIGQGQASYEQYF,TGTGCCAGTAGTATCGGGCAGGGACAGGCCTCCTACGAGCAGTACTTC
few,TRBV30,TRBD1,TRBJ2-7,CAWNLVQGDEQYF,TGTGCCTGGAATCTGGTTCAGGGGGACGAGCAGTACTTC
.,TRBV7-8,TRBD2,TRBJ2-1,CASRPLAGGPNEQFF,TGTGCCAGCAGACCACTAGCGGGAGGGCCCAATGAGCAGTTCTTC
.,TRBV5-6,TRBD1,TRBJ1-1,CASSYGTGGTEAFF,TGTGCCAGCAGCTACGGGACAGGAGGTACTGAAGCTTTCTTT
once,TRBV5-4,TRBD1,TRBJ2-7,CASSWGQQYEQYF,TGTGCCAGCAGCTGGGGACAGCAGTACGAGCAGTACTTC
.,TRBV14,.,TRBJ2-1,CASRLTGSSYNEQFF,TGTGCCAGCAGGTTAACAGGGAGCTCCTACAATGAGCAGTTCTTC
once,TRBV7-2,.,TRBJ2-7,CASSLVLGGVYEQYF,TGTGCCAGCAGCTTAGTTTTGGGCGGGGTCTACGAGCAGTACTTC
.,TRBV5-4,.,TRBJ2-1,CASSLAPYNEQFF,TGTGCCAGCAGCTTGGCCCCTTACAATGAGCAGTTCTTC
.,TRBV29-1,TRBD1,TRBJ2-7,CSVLSDRAYEQYF,TGCAGCGTTCTCTCGGACAGGGCCTACGAGCAGTACTTC
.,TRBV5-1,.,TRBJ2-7,CASSLSTGYEQYF,TGCGCCAGCAGCTTGTCAACAGGCTACGAGCAGTACTTC
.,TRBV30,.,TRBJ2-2,CAWSVGGLTGELFF,TGTGCCTGGAGTGTAGGTGGGCTTACCGGGGAGCTGTTTTTT
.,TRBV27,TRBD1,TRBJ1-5,CASSSRQGVQPQHF,TGTGCCAGCAGTTCCCGACAGGGAGTTCAGCCCCAGCATTTT
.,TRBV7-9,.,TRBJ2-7,CASAVLAGEQYF,TGTGCCAGCGCGGTCCTCGCCGGCGAGCAGTACTTC
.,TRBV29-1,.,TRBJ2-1,CSVEMPGMGNNEQFF,TGCAGCGTTGAAATGCCGGGGATGGGTAACAATGAGCAGTTCTTC
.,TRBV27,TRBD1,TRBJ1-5,CASTSRQGLNQPQHF,TGTGCCAGCACCTCCCGACAGGGCCTTAATCAGCCCCAGCATTTT